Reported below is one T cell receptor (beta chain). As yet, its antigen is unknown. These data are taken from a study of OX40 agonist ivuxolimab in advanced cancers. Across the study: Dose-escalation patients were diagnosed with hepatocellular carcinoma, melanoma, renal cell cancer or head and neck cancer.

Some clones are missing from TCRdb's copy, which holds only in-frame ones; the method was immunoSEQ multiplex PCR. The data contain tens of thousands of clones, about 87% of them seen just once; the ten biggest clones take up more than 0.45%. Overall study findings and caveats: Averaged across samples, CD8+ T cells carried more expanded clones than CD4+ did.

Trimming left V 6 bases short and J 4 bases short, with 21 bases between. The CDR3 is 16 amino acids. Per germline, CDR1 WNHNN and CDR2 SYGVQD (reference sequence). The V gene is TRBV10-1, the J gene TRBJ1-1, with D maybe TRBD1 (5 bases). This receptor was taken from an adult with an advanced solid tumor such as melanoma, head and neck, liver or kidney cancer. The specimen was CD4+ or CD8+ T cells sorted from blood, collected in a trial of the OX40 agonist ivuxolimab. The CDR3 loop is CASSDYTSGRVTEAFF. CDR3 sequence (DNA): TGCGCCAGCAGCGACTATACTTCGGGGCGAGTCACTGAAGCTTTCTTT.